The rows below give T cell receptor beta chains drawn from one sample of a study of cytomegalovirus exposure and HLA in healthy donors. Profiling relied on immunoSEQ multiplex PCR, and the TCRdb table lists in-frame clones only, not all of them. Here the sample spans roughly 100,000 clones, roughly three quarters being singletons. Sequences were obtained from PBMCs. These receptors originate from a man aged 40-50 years in good health and CMV-seronegative. Both conserved end residues are part of each CDR3. Each record gives: clone size, V gene, J gene, CDR3 protein. Expanded clones are given a class, and other clones once, few, many or no size at all.

abundance: .
v_gene: TRBV27
j_gene: TRBJ2-2
CDR3aa: CASTPRAGGVGELFF

abundance: few
v_gene: TRBV19
j_gene: TRBJ2-2
CDR3aa: CASSPGQGITGELFF

abundance: .
v_gene: TRBV11-2
j_gene: TRBJ1-5
CDR3aa: CASSLDGGGQGFQPQHF

abundance: .
v_gene: TRBV19
j_gene: TRBJ1-2
CDR3aa: CASITLGGNQGYTF

abundance: few
v_gene: TRBV7-8
j_gene: TRBJ2-6
CDR3aa: CASRRDRTGANVLTF

abundance: few
v_gene: TRBV6-5
j_gene: TRBJ2-3
CDR3aa: CASSSGLAGPYTQYF

abundance: .
v_gene: TRBV6-5
j_gene: TRBJ2-5
CDR3aa: CASSLGQPGTQYF

abundance: .
v_gene: TRBV30
j_gene: TRBJ1-4
CDR3aa: CAWSATGHPNEKLFF

abundance: .
v_gene: TRBV6-4
j_gene: TRBJ2-3
CDR3aa: CASSLLAGATDTQYF

abundance: .
v_gene: TRBV19
j_gene: TRBJ2-7
CDR3aa: CASSATGGGRDEQYF

abundance: few
v_gene: TRBV5-4
j_gene: TRBJ2-2
CDR3aa: CASSLDGRAISNTGELFF

abundance: .
v_gene: TRBV28
j_gene: TRBJ2-2
CDR3aa: CASSLLRRGGRELFF

abundance: .
v_gene: TRBV7-8
j_gene: TRBJ1-2
CDR3aa: CASSLGQGAAYGYTF

abundance: .
v_gene: TRBV13
j_gene: TRBJ2-1
CDR3aa: CASSHSLRGASGSLEQFF

abundance: once
v_gene: TRBV7-2
j_gene: TRBJ2-7
CDR3aa: CASSSAGSEQYF

abundance: .
v_gene: TRBV4-2
j_gene: TRBJ2-3
CDR3aa: CASSQEYTDTQYF

abundance: .
v_gene: TRBV4-1
j_gene: TRBJ1-2
CDR3aa: CASSQVSRSGYTF

abundance: few
v_gene: TRBV28
j_gene: TRBJ1-2
CDR3aa: CASSLRALGGAGGYTF

abundance: .
v_gene: TRBV5-1
j_gene: .
CDR3aa: CASSSWTGSYEQYF

abundance: .
v_gene: TRBV6-6
j_gene: TRBJ2-3
CDR3aa: CASRSRQARTDTQYF

abundance: .
v_gene: TRBV7-2
j_gene: TRBJ2-1
CDR3aa: CASSLVRNHNEQFF

abundance: .
v_gene: TRBV25-1
j_gene: TRBJ2-7
CDR3aa: CASSELGGSYEQYF

abundance: .
v_gene: TRBV18
j_gene: TRBJ1-3
CDR3aa: CASSPGQASSGNTIYF

abundance: .
v_gene: TRBV7-9
j_gene: TRBJ2-5
CDR3aa: CSSSLQRGISLETQYF

abundance: .
v_gene: TRBV6-1
j_gene: TRBJ1-5
CDR3aa: CASTLGEGPQHF

abundance: .
v_gene: TRBV2
j_gene: TRBJ1-5
CDR3aa: CASTLPGSGGNQPQHF

abundance: .
v_gene: TRBV6-1
j_gene: TRBJ2-5
CDR3aa: CASSELSGQGNRETQYF

abundance: .
v_gene: TRBV6-5
j_gene: TRBJ2-3
CDR3aa: CASSPPGVKDTQYF

abundance: .
v_gene: TRBV20-1
j_gene: TRBJ1-2
CDR3aa: CSSPREGGYTF

abundance: few
v_gene: TRBV18
j_gene: TRBJ1-2
CDR3aa: CASSLGQRNYGYTF

abundance: .
v_gene: TRBV5-1
j_gene: TRBJ2-3
CDR3aa: CASSLEGQVGSDTQYF

abundance: .
v_gene: TRBV5-1
j_gene: TRBJ2-5
CDR3aa: CASSLAGGQETQYF

abundance: .
v_gene: TRBV7-9
j_gene: TRBJ2-5
CDR3aa: CSSSSLGGHEETQYF

abundance: few
v_gene: TRBV6-5
j_gene: TRBJ2-2
CDR3aa: CASSRGAGGTGELFF

abundance: .
v_gene: TRBV28
j_gene: TRBJ1-1
CDR3aa: CASNPPRVGTEAFF

abundance: .
v_gene: TRBV19
j_gene: TRBJ2-1
CDR3aa: CASSIGGSGKFF

abundance: .
v_gene: TRBV28
j_gene: TRBJ2-7
CDR3aa: CASSPTSEQYF

abundance: .
v_gene: TRBV18
j_gene: TRBJ1-3
CDR3aa: CASSPTPDSQTGNTIYF

abundance: once
v_gene: TRBV18
j_gene: TRBJ1-1
CDR3aa: CASSAGTDTEAFF

abundance: few
v_gene: TRBV27
j_gene: TRBJ2-2
CDR3aa: CASREGLGGRAGELFF

abundance: .
v_gene: TRBV2
j_gene: TRBJ2-2
CDR3aa: CASSDTRTNTGELFF

abundance: once
v_gene: TRBV4-2
j_gene: TRBJ2-1
CDR3aa: CASSQEGKGLYNEQFF

abundance: .
v_gene: TRBV29-1
j_gene: TRBJ2-3
CDR3aa: CSAGHPDTQYF

abundance: .
v_gene: TRBV7-2
j_gene: TRBJ1-5
CDR3aa: CAVQFGGQGGQPQHF

abundance: .
v_gene: TRBV21-1
j_gene: TRBJ1-4
CDR3aa: CASSKGDSPVAFNEKLFF

abundance: few
v_gene: TRBV9
j_gene: TRBJ2-7
CDR3aa: CASSPLPGGAAHEQYF

abundance: few
v_gene: TRBV6-1
j_gene: TRBJ2-4
CDR3aa: CASSGDTLAKNIQYF

abundance: few
v_gene: TRBV28
j_gene: TRBJ1-1
CDR3aa: CASSAGDRGLGNTEAFF

abundance: .
v_gene: TRBV11-2
j_gene: TRBJ2-7
CDR3aa: CASSFSWGVGYSYEQYF

abundance: .
v_gene: TRBV6-6
j_gene: TRBJ1-3
CDR3aa: CASNPAGSRTGNTIYF

abundance: .
v_gene: TRBV10-1
j_gene: TRBJ2-3
CDR3aa: CASSRRGGDTDTQYF

abundance: .
v_gene: TRBV10-3
j_gene: TRBJ2-3
CDR3aa: CAISGTSGNTDTQYF

abundance: .
v_gene: TRBV28
j_gene: TRBJ1-2
CDR3aa: CASSQRAGSGVISGGYTF

abundance: .
v_gene: TRBV19
j_gene: TRBJ2-3
CDR3aa: CASSTRLAGGLRTDTQYF